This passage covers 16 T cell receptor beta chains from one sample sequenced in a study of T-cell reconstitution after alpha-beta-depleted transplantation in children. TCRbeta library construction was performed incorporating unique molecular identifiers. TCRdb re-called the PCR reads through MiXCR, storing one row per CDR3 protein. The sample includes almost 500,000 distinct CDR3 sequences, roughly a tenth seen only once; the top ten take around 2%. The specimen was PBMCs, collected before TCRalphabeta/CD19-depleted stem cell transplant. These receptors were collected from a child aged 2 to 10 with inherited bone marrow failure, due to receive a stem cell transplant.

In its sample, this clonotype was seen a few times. The CDR3 DNA follows: TGCAGTGCTACCGGTCTGCGGGTCGTCTACGAGCAGTACTTC. Its translation is CSATGLRVVYEQYF. This sequence joins TRBV20-1 and TRBJ2-7, with D maybe TRBD2 (5 bases). The CDR3 spans 14 residues. Per germline, CDR1 DFQATT and CDR2 SNEGSKA (reference sequence). V gave up 4 bases and J gave up 3 bases, with 16 bases separating them.

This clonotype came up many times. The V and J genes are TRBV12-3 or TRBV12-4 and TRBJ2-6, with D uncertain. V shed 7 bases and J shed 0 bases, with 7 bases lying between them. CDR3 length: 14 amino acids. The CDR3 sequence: CASKESSGANVLTF. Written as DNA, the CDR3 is TGTGCCAGCAAGGAGAGCTCTGGGGCCAACGTCCTGACTTTC.

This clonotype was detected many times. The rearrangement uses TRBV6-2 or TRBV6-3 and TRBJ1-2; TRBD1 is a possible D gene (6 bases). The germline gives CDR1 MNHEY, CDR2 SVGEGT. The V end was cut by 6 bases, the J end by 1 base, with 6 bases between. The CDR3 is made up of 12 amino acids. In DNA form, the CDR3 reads TGTGCCAGCAGACAGGGTAACTATGGCTACACCTTC. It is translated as CASRQGNYGYTF.

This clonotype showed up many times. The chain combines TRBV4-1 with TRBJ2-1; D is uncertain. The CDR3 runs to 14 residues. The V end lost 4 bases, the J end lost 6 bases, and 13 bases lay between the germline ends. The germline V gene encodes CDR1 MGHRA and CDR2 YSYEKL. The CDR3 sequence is CASSPNVVGNEQFF. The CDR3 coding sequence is TGCGCCAGCAGCCCGAACGTTGTGGGCAATGAGCAGTTCTTC.

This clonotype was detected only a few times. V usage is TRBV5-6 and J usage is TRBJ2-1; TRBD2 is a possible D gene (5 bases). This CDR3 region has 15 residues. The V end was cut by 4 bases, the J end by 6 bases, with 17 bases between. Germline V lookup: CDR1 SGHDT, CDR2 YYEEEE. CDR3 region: CASSPLDVGLNEQFF. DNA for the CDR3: TGTGCCAGCAGCCCGCTGGATGTTGGACTCAATGAGCAGTTCTTC.

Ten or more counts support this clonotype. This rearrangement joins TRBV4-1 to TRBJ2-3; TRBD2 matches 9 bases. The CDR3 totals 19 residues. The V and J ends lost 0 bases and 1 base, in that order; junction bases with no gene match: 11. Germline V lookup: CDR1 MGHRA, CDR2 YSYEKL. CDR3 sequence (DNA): TGCGCCAGCAGCCAAGATCTCGCTAGCGGGATGTGGGGCACAGATACGCAGTATTTT. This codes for CASSQDLASGMWGTDTQYF.

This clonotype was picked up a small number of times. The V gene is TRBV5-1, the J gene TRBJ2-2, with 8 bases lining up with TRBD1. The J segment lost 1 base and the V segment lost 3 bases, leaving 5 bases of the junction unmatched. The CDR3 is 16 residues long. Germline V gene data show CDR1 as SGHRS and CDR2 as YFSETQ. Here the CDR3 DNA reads TGCGCCAGCAGCTCCCCCGGGACAGGGAACACCGGGGAGCTGTTTTTT. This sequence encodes CASSSPGTGNTGELFF.

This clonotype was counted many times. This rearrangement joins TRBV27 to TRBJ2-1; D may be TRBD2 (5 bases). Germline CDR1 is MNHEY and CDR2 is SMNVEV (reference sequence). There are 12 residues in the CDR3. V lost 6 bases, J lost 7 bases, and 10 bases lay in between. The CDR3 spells CASSRSVNEQFF. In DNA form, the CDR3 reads TGTGCCAGCAGCCGTAGCGTGAATGAGCAGTTCTTC.

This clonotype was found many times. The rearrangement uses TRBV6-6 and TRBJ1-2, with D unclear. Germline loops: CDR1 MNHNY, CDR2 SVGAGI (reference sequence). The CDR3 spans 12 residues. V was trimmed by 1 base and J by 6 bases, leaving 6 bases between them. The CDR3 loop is CASSYLSDGYTF. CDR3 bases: TGTGCCAGCAGTTACTTGTCCGATGGCTACACCTTC.

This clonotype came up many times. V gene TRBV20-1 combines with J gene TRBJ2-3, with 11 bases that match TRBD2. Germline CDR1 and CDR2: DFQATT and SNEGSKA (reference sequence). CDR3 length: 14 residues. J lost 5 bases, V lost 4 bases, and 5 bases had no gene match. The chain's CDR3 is CSAKTSGKVDTQYF. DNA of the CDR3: TGCAGTGCTAAGACTAGCGGGAAAGTAGATACGCAGTATTTT.

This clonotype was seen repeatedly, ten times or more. CDR3 coding DNA: TGTGCCAGCAGCTTAACGGGAGGGGGGACTTTGGGCAATCAGCCCCAGCATTTT. This translates into CASSLTGGGTLGNQPQHF. The V gene is TRBV7-9, the J gene TRBJ1-5; D might be TRBD1 (6 bases). This CDR3 has 18 residues. Per the germline V gene, CDR1 is SEHNR and CDR2 is FQNEAQ (reference sequence). Trimming shortened V by 2 bases and J by 2 bases, and 19 bases separated the two germline ends.

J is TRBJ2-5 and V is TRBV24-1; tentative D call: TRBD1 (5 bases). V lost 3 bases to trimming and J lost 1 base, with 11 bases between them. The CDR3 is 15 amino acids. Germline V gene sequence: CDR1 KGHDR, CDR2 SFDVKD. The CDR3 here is CATSDTRQFQETQYF. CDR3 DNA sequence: TGTGCCACCAGTGATACCCGACAGTTCCAAGAGACCCAGTACTTC.

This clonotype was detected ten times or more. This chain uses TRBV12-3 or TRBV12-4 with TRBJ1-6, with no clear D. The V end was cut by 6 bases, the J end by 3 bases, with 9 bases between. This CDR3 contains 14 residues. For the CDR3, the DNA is TGTGCCAGCAGCCCGGCCATCTATAATTCACCCCTCCACTTT. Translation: CASSPAIYNSPLHF.

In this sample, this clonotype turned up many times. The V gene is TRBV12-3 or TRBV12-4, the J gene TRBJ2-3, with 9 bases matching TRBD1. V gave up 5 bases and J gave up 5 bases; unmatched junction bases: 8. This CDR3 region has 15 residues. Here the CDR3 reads CASSIQGGQGDTQYF. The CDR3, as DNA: TGTGCCAGCAGTATACAGGGGGGACAGGGAGATACGCAGTATTTT.

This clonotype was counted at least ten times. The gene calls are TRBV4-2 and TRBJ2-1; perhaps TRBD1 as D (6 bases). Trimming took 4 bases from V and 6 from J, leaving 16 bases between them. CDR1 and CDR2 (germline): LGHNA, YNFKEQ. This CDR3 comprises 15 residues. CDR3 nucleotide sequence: TGTGCCAGCAGCCCTTTCGAGGGGGTGCTCAATGAGCAGTTCTTC. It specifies CASSPFEGVLNEQFF.

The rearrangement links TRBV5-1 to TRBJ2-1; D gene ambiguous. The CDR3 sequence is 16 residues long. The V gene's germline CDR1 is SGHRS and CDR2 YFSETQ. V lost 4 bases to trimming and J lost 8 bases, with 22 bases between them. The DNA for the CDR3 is TGCGCCAGCAGCCGGGCCATCGGAGCAGGTCTGGATGAGCAGTTCTTC. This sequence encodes CASSRAIGAGLDEQFF.